This T cell receptor beta chain was recovered during a study of regulatory T cells in long-lasting Graves disease. Arm-PCR with iRepertoire HTBI primers amplified the CDR3 regions for these TCR beta libraries. Using its own MiXCR run on the multiplex PCR reads, TCRdb lists one record per CDR3 protein. The repertoire holds a few hundred thousand distinct CDR3 sequences, with around 19% as singletons. This clonotype was recorded many times. The CDR3 contains 14 residues. V dropped 4 bases and J dropped 7 bases, with 13 bases sitting between them. Germline V gene data show CDR1 as SNHLY and CDR2 as FYNNEI. Described time point: newly diagnosed GD, antithyroid drugs for less than 3 months. Making the TCR library involved RNA that had been extracted from PBMCs. The sample also formed part of further work on T cells in Graves' hyperthyroidism and ophthalmopathy. This second study notes: The primer set for the first-round RT-PCR of the TCR CDR3 was HTBI.

Here the sequenced sample was peripheral blood mononuclear cells (PBMCs), taken at new diagnosis, from a patient treated with antithyroid drugs. This receptor was taken from a woman aged 25 to 39 with Graves disease. This chain joins TRBV2 and TRBJ1-4, with D maybe TRBD1 (6 bases). The CDR3 here is CASSGRTGSEKLFF. CDR3 nucleotide sequence: TGTGCCAGCAGTGGGCGAACAGGGAGTGAAAAACTGTTTTTT.